This T cell receptor beta chain is from a study of cytomegalovirus exposure and HLA in healthy donors. Whole-study context: An analysis done earlier identified 120 million or so unique TCR beta sequences from about 179 million T cells.

CDR3 length: 15 amino acids. CDR1 MGHRA and CDR2 YSYEKL come from the germline V gene. V was trimmed by 4 bases and J by 5 bases, leaving 14 bases between them. Study observations and caveats: As a later analysis showed, a missense DCLRE1C variant was linked to trimming of TCR beta V- and J-genes. Differences between HLA loci emerged in a later analysis of TCR association rates, with DRB1 most and HLA-C fewest.

In regard to this clone: Antigen unknown.

Use of 60 Vbeta and 13 Jbeta primers characterized the PCR. The method was immunoSEQ multiplex PCR; TCRdb's version includes in-frame clones alone and lacks a portion of them. The repertoire has around 220,000 clones, over 65% of them found once; the top ten carry roughly 15%. This TCR derives from a man between 40 and 49 years old in good health and CMV-seronegative. The J gene is TRBJ1-4, the V gene TRBV4-1; tentative D call: TRBD1 (6 bases). The specimen was PBMCs. The CDR3 reads CASSLTSRGNEKLFF. CDR3 DNA sequence: TGCGCCAGCAGCCTTACGAGCAGGGGAAATGAAAAACTGTTTTTT.